The present T cell receptor (beta chain) was sequenced within a study of identical twins. Findings of the study overall: Zero-insertion results could be subject to partial confounding by invariant MAIT and iNKT cells. Where beta out-of-frame sequences were concerned, excess twin sharing was weaker.

Trimming cost V 3 bases and J 8 bases; bases outside gene matches: 9. Germline V gives CDR1 DFQATT, CDR2 SNEGSKA (reference sequence). The CDR3 contains 14 residues. This clonotype was found a few times. Its antigen is not known. Through template switching, a universal primer site was introduced, and the cDNA contained unique molecular identifiers. TCRdb independently ran MiXCR on the 5' RACE reads; one entry per CDR3 protein. The repertoire has fewer than 800,000 distinct CDR3 sequences, 7.1% of them found once; the top ten carry about 1.5%. This same sample was also part of a study on yellow fever vaccine responses in identical twins.

The chain combines TRBV20-1 with TRBJ2-3, with TRBD2 identical over 9 bases. The receptor's source is a woman in her late teens or twenties in good health. The material sequenced was PBMCs. The CDR3, as DNA: TGCAGTGCTAGCGGACTAGCGACCGTGGGTACGCAGTATTTT. Translation: CSASGLATVGTQYF.